This T cell receptor (beta chain) was documented in a study of Graves' ophthalmopathy and Graves' hyperthyroidism. Note on this clonotype: The antigen is not known. This could be a read error, since a much larger clone is one nucleotide away.

The TCR beta CDR3 regions underwent amplification from RNA transcripts. HTBI primers served in a first-round RT-PCR, which a second-round multiplex PCR followed. TCRdb redid the calling of the multiplex PCR reads with MiXCR, one entry per CDR3 protein. Among about 1.1 million distinct CDR3 sequences, roughly 35% were seen once, and the ten largest hold roughly 11%. Reliance was placed on clinical symptoms, serum thyroxine, TRAb, thyroid ultrasound and orbital computed tomography for diagnosis. The study's findings and limits: A 13-signature model separated ophthalmopathy from stable hyperthyroidism, almost 90% sensitivity, 65% to 82% specificity.

The origin of this receptor is an adult man with Graves' hyperthyroidism. Specimen: peripheral blood or thyroid tissue (not recorded which).

As DNA, the CDR3 is TGCGCCAGCAGTGCCGGACTAGCGGGCCACGAGCAGTACTTC. Protein: CASSAGLAGHEQYF. The rearrangement uses TRBV10-2 and TRBJ2-7; 11 bases map to TRBD2. V lost 4 bases to trimming and J lost 5 bases; unmatched junction nucleotides: 4. CDR1 is WSHSY and CDR2 is SAAADI in the germline V gene. There are 14 residues in the CDR3.